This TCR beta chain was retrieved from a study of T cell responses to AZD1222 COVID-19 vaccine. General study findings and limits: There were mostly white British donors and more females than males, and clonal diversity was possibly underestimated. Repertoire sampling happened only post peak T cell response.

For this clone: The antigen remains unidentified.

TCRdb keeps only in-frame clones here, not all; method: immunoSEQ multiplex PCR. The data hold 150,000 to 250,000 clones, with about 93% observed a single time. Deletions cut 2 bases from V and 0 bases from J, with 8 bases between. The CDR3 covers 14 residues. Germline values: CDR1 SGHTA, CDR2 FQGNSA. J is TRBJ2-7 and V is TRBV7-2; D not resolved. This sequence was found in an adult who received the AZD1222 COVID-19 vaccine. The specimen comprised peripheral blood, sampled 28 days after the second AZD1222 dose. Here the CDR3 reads CASSLIESSYEQYF. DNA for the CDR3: TGTGCCAGCAGCTTAATCGAGAGCTCCTACGAGCAGTACTTC.